The clone carrying this TCR beta chain appeared a few times. Authors' processing steps: Amplification of reference gene primers provided the estimated nucleated cell counts. The protocol was immunoSEQ multiplex PCR, while the TCRdb copy is restricted to in-frame clones and leaves out a portion. V and J calls plus clone size are reproduced from that table; the DNA served to infer D and trimming. In the table there are a few hundred thousand clones, about 86% of which are singletons. This sample was taken from a study of blood T cell repertoires in COVID-19. As for the study in general: PBMCs, B-cell-depleted T cells, or T cells were the source of the cDNA or gDNA that made up the material.

The CDR3 contains 15 residues. Trimming shortened V by 3 bases and J by 0 bases, and 12 bases separated the two germline ends. Per the germline V gene, CDR1 is SGDLS and CDR2 is YYNGEE. Those who participated ranged in age from roughly 18 to 95 years and resided in some 24 US areas. Self-reported history from a screening survey and questionnaire set each donor's cohort. This clonotype was sampled from a man younger than 40 with acute COVID-19. This chain uses TRBV9 with TRBJ1-1, with a weak D call TRBD1 (6 bases). Material: PBMCs or T cells enriched from blood (not recorded which). CDR3 sequence (DNA): TGTGCCAGCAGCGCTGGACAGATCATGAACACTGAAGCTTTCTTT. Protein: CASSAGQIMNTEAFF.